This note documents a single T cell receptor beta chain sequence. It was with a sample-barcoded 5' primer and a J-beta primer mix that a second PCR of about 7 to 12 cycles was run. In TCRdb, the 5' RACE reads were re-called with MiXCR into one record per CDR3 protein. The table records some 1.4 million distinct CDR3 sequences, about 43% of them present only once. This record comes from a study of blood T cells in healthy people across ages. V was clipped by 5 bases and J by 8 bases; unmatched bases: 10. The CDR3 is 14 amino acids. The material sequenced was blood. The chain combines TRBV12-3 or TRBV12-4 with TRBJ1-2, with 8 nucleotides matching TRBD1. The source is a woman between 18 and 29 years old in good health. CDR3 protein: CASSPTQGAQGYTF. DNA of the CDR3: TGTGCCAGCAGTCCGACGCAGGGGGCACAGGGCTACACCTTC.